The 17 T cell receptor beta chains given below trace back to one sample, sequenced in a study of shared clonotypes between healthy human individuals. Method: immunoSEQ multiplex PCR; TCRdb's copy keeps in-frame clones and lacks some. Of about 2,100,000 clones listed, 93% are singletons. Terminally differentiated effector memory CD45RA+ cells were excluded from the naive CD8 cells, which were CD45RO-negative and positively selected for CCR7. Sequenced sample: naive CD8+ T cells from PBMCs. These receptors were collected from a man aged 18 to 30 in good health. Some clones in this sample may be carry-over from other donors' samples.

The DNA for the CDR3 is TGTGCCAGCAGCTTCGGTCAGGGCAGCTCCTACAATGAGCAGTTCTTC. Translating gives CASSFGQGSSYNEQFF. The V gene is TRBV11-2, the J gene TRBJ2-1; a possible D gene is TRBD1 (5 bases). Trimming removed 3 bases from V and 0 bases from J, with 12 bases in between. The CDR3 runs 16 residues. Germline V gene sequence: CDR1 SGHAT, CDR2 FQNNGV.

The J gene is TRBJ1-4, the V gene TRBV27, with unresolved D. The V end was cut by 7 bases, the J end by 0 bases, with 12 bases between. The CDR3 consists of 15 residues. Germline V lookup: CDR1 MNHEY, CDR2 SMNVEV (reference sequence). The CDR3 is CASKREFATNEKLFF. The DNA for the CDR3 is TGTGCCAGCAAGCGGGAGTTTGCAACTAATGAAAAACTGTTTTTT.

The chain is built from TRBV7-6 and TRBJ1-1; 10 bases align to TRBD1. Germline lookup yields CDR1 SGHVS and CDR2 FNYEAQ. This CDR3 comprises 16 residues. V lost 0 bases, J lost 0 bases, and 1 base stayed unmatched. The chain's CDR3 is CASSLADRGVNTEAFF. CDR3 in DNA: TGTGCCAGCAGCTTAGCGGACAGGGGGGTGAACACTGAAGCTTTCTTT.

The chain is built from TRBV27 and TRBJ2-7; perhaps TRBD1 as D (6 bases). Trimming took 5 bases from V and 3 from J, leaving 14 bases between them. The CDR3 contains 14 residues. Per germline, CDR1 MNHEY and CDR2 SMNVEV (reference sequence). This chain's CDR3 is CASSGDTRDYEQYF. In nucleotides, the CDR3 is TGTGCCAGCAGTGGGGACACCCGGGACTACGAGCAGTACTTC.

J is TRBJ2-7 and V is TRBV7-2, with D possibly called TRBD1 or TRBD2 (5 bases each). CDR1 is SGHTA, CDR2 FQGNSA, per germline. Trimming left V 5 bases short and J 4 bases short, with 12 bases between. The CDR3 runs 13 residues. CDR3 residues: CASSTGTRYEQYF. The CDR3 coding sequence is TGTGCCAGCAGCACCGGGACCAGGTACGAGCAGTACTTC.

This rearrangement joins TRBV4-1 to TRBJ1-6; D gene unclear. Trimming took off 1 base at V and 7 bases at J, with 11 bases between the two ends. Germline CDR1 reads MGHRA; CDR2 reads YSYEKL. CDR3 length: 15 residues. In DNA form, the CDR3 reads TGCGCCAGCAGCCAAGCGGGATCGTGGAATTCACCCCTCCACTTT. As protein: CASSQAGSWNSPLHF.

The chain has TRBV7-3 and TRBJ2-3; TRBD1 or TRBD2 may be the D gene (6 bases each). The CDR3 is 15 amino acids. Trimming pared 5 bases from V and 2 bases from J, leaving 14 bases between. Per the germline V gene, CDR1 is SGHTA and CDR2 is FQGTGA. The CDR3 coding sequence is TGTGCCAGCAGCGGGATAGGGGGGCACACAGATACGCAGTATTTT. Its protein is CASSGIGGHTDTQYF.

The rearrangement uses TRBV7-2 and TRBJ2-1; 10 bases match TRBD2. V was clipped by 5 bases and J by 4 bases; unmatched bases: 5. The CDR3 loop spans 15 amino acids. Looked up from germline, CDR1 is SGHTA and CDR2 is FQGNSA. CDR3 amino acids: CASSPGLAEYNEQFF. In DNA form, the CDR3 reads TGTGCCAGCAGCCCCGGACTAGCGGAGTACAATGAGCAGTTCTTC.

The gene calls are TRBV27 and TRBJ1-1, with D unclear. Trimming shortened V by 4 bases and J by 4 bases, and 16 bases separated the two germline ends. The CDR3 runs 15 residues. Germline V gene lookup returns CDR1 MNHEY and CDR2 SMNVEV (reference sequence). CDR3 DNA: TGTGCCAGCAGTTCGAGGCCAGGAGGTAGCACTGAAGCTTTCTTT. It encodes CASSSRPGGSTEAFF.

To note about this clone: As the CDR3 is not closed by the conserved phenylalanine or tryptophan, this likely results from a read error. The DNA is omitted, as the CDR3 cannot be located on it reliably, and the CDR3 follows TCRdb's listing. V gene TRBV7-9 combines with J gene TRBJ1-2; the tabulated D call, TRBD1, remains unverified against the DNA. Germline values: CDR1 SEHNR, CDR2 FQNEAQ (reference sequence). The CDR3 sequence runs 12 residues, both termini included. CDR3 sequence reads: CASSLEMDRDSV.

The chain recombines TRBV27 with TRBJ1-1; D remains ambiguous. Trimming cost V 8 bases and J 2 bases, with 12 bases left between them. This CDR3 has 13 amino acids. The germline gives CDR1 MNHEY, CDR2 SMNVEV (reference sequence). The CDR3 DNA sequence: TGTGCCAGCTCGCCGGCAGTTAACACTGAAGCTTTCTTT. Protein product: CASSPAVNTEAFF.

V and J are TRBV9 and TRBJ2-2; possible D gene TRBD1, 5 bases. Trimming shortened V by 3 bases and J by 0 bases, and 15 bases separated the two germline ends. Germline V gene lookup returns CDR1 SGDLS and CDR2 YYNGEE. There are 17 residues in the CDR3. CDR3 amino acids: CASSGTPGFANTGELFF. The CDR3, as DNA: TGTGCCAGCAGCGGGACCCCAGGGTTCGCGAACACCGGGGAGCTGTTTTTT.

The rearrangement links TRBV18 to TRBJ1-1; D may be TRBD1 (5 bases). Trimming took off 2 bases at V and 6 bases at J, with 13 bases between the two ends. This CDR3 region has 14 residues. The germline V gene encodes CDR1 KGHSH and CDR2 LQKENI. Written as DNA, the CDR3 is TGTGCCAGCTCACCAGGGGGAGGGGTGGCTGAAGCTTTCTTT. Encoded protein: CASSPGGGVAEAFF. The full variable domain, in which reference TRBV18 and TRBJ1-1 provide the parts outside the CDR3, is NAGVMQNPRHLVRRRGQEARLRCSPMKGHSHVYWYRQLPEEGLKFMVYLQKENIIDESGMPKERFSAEFPKEGPSILRIQQVVRGDSAAYFCASSPGGGVAEAFFGQGTRLTVV.

V gene TRBV28 combines with J gene TRBJ2-5, with 7 bases that match TRBD2. Germline values: CDR1 MDHEN, CDR2 SYDVKM. The CDR3 sequence is 16 residues long. Germline trimming cut 5 bases from V and 4 bases from J; bases unmatched to any gene: 13. CDR3 region: CASSLREGPWGETQYF. As DNA, the CDR3 is TGTGCCAGCAGTCTGAGGGAGGGCCCCTGGGGAGAGACCCAGTACTTC.

V gene TRBV9 combines with J gene TRBJ1-2, with 9 positions matching TRBD1. Losses at the gene ends were 2 bases for V and 7 bases for J; bases not matched to a gene: 6. The CDR3 consists of 14 residues. Germline CDR1 is SGDLS and CDR2 is YYNGEE. This CDR3 is CASSVQQGAIGYTF. The CDR3 DNA reads TGTGCCAGCAGCGTCCAACAGGGGGCAATTGGCTACACCTTC.

V and J are TRBV7-9 and TRBJ1-4; no firm D call. Germline-derived CDR1 and CDR2 are SEHNR and FQNEAQ (reference sequence). Trimming removed 1 base from V and 4 bases from J, with 10 bases in between. CDR3 size: 15 residues. CDR3 nucleotide sequence: TGTGCCAGCAGCTTAGAAGCGTCTCTTAATGAAAAACTGTTTTTT. Protein sequence: CASSLEASLNEKLFF.

The chain couples TRBV15 to TRBJ2-5, with D possibly being TRBD1 (5 bases). Trimming cost V 5 bases and J 4 bases, with 14 bases left between them. This CDR3 is 14 amino acids long. Germline values: CDR1 LNHNV, CDR2 YYDKDF (reference sequence). CDR3 sequence: CATSGSRVGETQYF. The DNA of the CDR3 is TGTGCCACCAGCGGTAGCAGGGTGGGAGAGACCCAGTACTTC.